The rows below give T cell receptor beta chains drawn from one sample of a study of blood T cells in healthy people across ages. TCRdb analysed the 5' RACE reads with MiXCR anew, one entry per CDR3 protein. The table has fewer than 2,000,000 distinct CDR3 sequences, about two fifths seen once; the top ten hold approximately 22%. Input material: blood. The origin of the receptors is a human donor in good health. Each CDR3 is given with its conserved first and last residue. The D gene is left open where the match is weak. Only some rows state a clone size, as once, few, many or a class for expanded clones.

J	D	V	size	DNA	CDR3
TRBJ1-2	TRBD1	TRBV28	-	TGTGCCAGCTGGAGACCGGGACAGGGATATGGCTACACCTTC	CASWRPGQGYGYTF
TRBJ1-2	-	TRBV5-1	-	TGCGCCAGCAGCTTGGGGGGGACTATCAATAACTATGGCTACACCTTC	CASSLGGTINNYGYTF
TRBJ2-7	TRBD1	TRBV6-5	many	TGTGCCAGCAGCTACGGACAGGGTCCCTACGAGCAGTACTTC	CASSYGQGPYEQYF
TRBJ2-7	TRBD2	TRBV20-1	few	TGCAGTGCCACGGGCACTAGCGGGGCCTACGAGCAGTACTTC	CSATGTSGAYEQYF
TRBJ2-1	-	TRBV3-1	-	TGTGCCAGCAGCCAACCCGGGGGAGAAAGTGAGCAGTTCTTC	CASSQPGGESEQFF
TRBJ2-3	TRBD2	TRBV9	-	TGTGCCAGCAGCGCGCCAGTAGCGGGGGGCACAGATACGCAGTATTTT	CASSAPVAGGTDTQYF
TRBJ1-2	-	TRBV2	-	TGTGCCAGCAGTGAAGCGGGAGGGACGCATGGCTACACCTTC	CASSEAGGTHGYTF
TRBJ2-5	-	TRBV6-2/TRBV6-3	-	TGTGCCAGCACCACGACAGTCCAAGAGACCCAGTACTTC	CASTTTVQETQYF
TRBJ1-1	TRBD1	TRBV5-1	-	TGCGCCAGCTTCAACAGGGGCTACGGCACTGAAGCTTTCTTT	CASFNRGYGTEAFF
TRBJ2-4	TRBD2	TRBV7-2	few	TGTGCCAGCAGCCGACGGACTAGCGGGGGGGGGACCATTCAGTACTTC	CASSRRTSGGGTIQYF
TRBJ2-1	-	TRBV5-1	-	TGCGCCGGCAATATCGACAGGATTGGTATCGGGCAGTTCTTC	CAGNIDRIGIGQFF
TRBJ1-1	-	TRBV20-1	-	TGCAGTGCTAGAATTGGGGACACTGAAGCTTTCTTT	CSARIGDTEAFF
TRBJ2-5	-	TRBV12-3/TRBV12-4	-	TGTGCCAGCAGTTTAGGTCGTATATCGATCGGCCCAAATGAGCAGTACTTC	CASSLGRISIGPNEQYF
TRBJ2-7	-	TRBV7-6	many	TGTGCCAGCAGCTTAGACAGAGGGACGGTCTACGAGCAGTACTTC	CASSLDRGTVYEQYF
TRBJ1-4	-	TRBV6-5	-	TGTGCCAGCAGTTACGGGGTAAATGAAAAACTGTTTTTT	CASSYGVNEKLFF
TRBJ1-3	-	TRBV12-3/TRBV12-4	-	TGTGCCAGCACTCACCGGCGGACTTGGAACACCATATATTTT	CASTHRRTWNTIYF
TRBJ1-2	-	TRBV13	-	TGTGCCAGCAGCTTAGGCCTGACGGGGTACTATGGCTACACCTTC	CASSLGLTGYYGYTF
TRBJ2-1	-	TRBV12-3/TRBV12-4	many	TGTGCCAGCAGTTTTGGTCAGTACAATGAGCAGTTCTTC	CASSFGQYNEQFF
TRBJ2-1	-	TRBV5-1	-	TGCGCCAGCAGCTTGGCTTCGGGGACCATAAGGGATGAGCAGTTCTTC	CASSLASGTIRDEQFF
TRBJ1-5	-	TRBV7-3	-	TGTGCCAGCAGCAACCGGGAAATCGGCAATCAGCCCCAGCATTTT	CASSNREIGNQPQHF
TRBJ2-1	TRBD1	TRBV29-1	few	TGCAGCGTCCCAAGGACAGGGGTTGGTTTAAATGAGCAGTTCTTC	CSVPRTGVGLNEQFF
TRBJ2-7	-	TRBV7-9	once	TGTGCCAGCAGCTTACCAGCGGGCCCCCGCTCCTACGAGCAGTACTTC	CASSLPAGPRSYEQYF
TRBJ1-2	-	TRBV5-5	few	TGTGCCAGCAGTCCGGGACCGATCCGAGGAGACTATGGCCACACCTTC	CASSPGPIRGDYGHTF
TRBJ2-1	-	TRBV5-6	-	TGTGCCAGCAGCCCTGGGGTCGGCAGGGGGGCCTCGTTTCTTAACTACAATGAGCAGTTCTTC	CASSPGVGRGASFLNYNEQFF
TRBJ2-5	-	TRBV7-6	-	TGTGCCAGCAGCTCAGTGCAGGGAAGGGGGGAGACCCAGTACTTC	CASSSVQGRGETQYF
TRBJ2-7	-	TRBV7-9	-	TGTGCCAGCATCCCAAGACAGGAGCCCTACGAGCAGTACTTC	CASIPRQEPYEQYF
TRBJ2-3	-	TRBV5-6	-	TGTGCCAGCAGCTTCAATGTAGGTACGCAGTATTTT	CASSFNVGTQYF
TRBJ1-5	-	TRBV12-3/TRBV12-4	-	TGTGCCAGCAGCTTCGGACATCATAGCAATCAGCCCCAGCATTTT	CASSFGHHSNQPQHF
TRBJ1-6	-	TRBV6-6	few	TGTGCCAGCAGGGTAATGTCAAGGGAAGTCGGCTCACCCCTCCACTTT	CASRVMSREVGSPLHF
TRBJ2-1	-	TRBV29-1	-	TGCAGCGTTGGATCCCCAAAGCCCGAGCAGTTCTTC	CSVGSPKPEQFF
TRBJ1-2	TRBD1	TRBV12-3/TRBV12-4	-	TGTGCCAGCAGATTAAACAGGGGGCGCAACTATGGCTACACCTTC	CASRLNRGRNYGYTF
TRBJ2-3	TRBD2	TRBV6-1	-	TGTGCCAGCCGTCGGTTCTCGGGCGGGGGTATCACAGATACGCAGTATTTT	CASRRFSGGGITDTQYF
TRBJ1-4	-	TRBV9	-	TGTGCCAGCAGCGTAGACTCGGGGGCGGTTGAAAAACTGTTTTTT	CASSVDSGAVEKLFF
TRBJ2-1	-	TRBV29-1	-	TGCAGCGTTGCGTGGTCGCATGAGCAGTTCTTC	CSVAWSHEQFF
TRBJ1-4	TRBD1	TRBV7-9	-	TGTGCCAGCAGCCCAGACAGGGGGCTCGAAGAAAAACTGTTTTTT	CASSPDRGLEEKLFF
TRBJ1-6	-	TRBV29-1	-	TGCAGCGTTCTTTTGGGGGGCGCTGATTCACCCCTCCACTTT	CSVLLGGADSPLHF
TRBJ2-1	TRBD2	TRBV4-2	-	TGTGCCAGCAGCCAAGCGGTGACTAGCGGGGATGAGCAGTTCTTC	CASSQAVTSGDEQFF
TRBJ1-4	-	TRBV9	-	TGTGCCAGCAGCGAGGGACCCCGAGGGGAAAAACTGTTTTTT	CASSEGPRGEKLFF
TRBJ2-7	TRBD1	TRBV4-1	-	TGCGCCAGCAGCCAAGAAGGGACAGCCCAGTCTGGGCAGTACTTC	CASSQEGTAQSGQYF
TRBJ1-2	-	TRBV12-3/TRBV12-4	few	TGTGCCAGCTGCCCGGGAGGTGGATCTGGCTACACCTTC	CASCPGGGSGYTF
TRBJ2-7	TRBD1	TRBV9	-	TGTGCCAGCAGCTCAGGGACAGTCAAGGGGGAGCAGTACTTC	CASSSGTVKGEQYF
TRBJ1-1	-	TRBV29-1	-	TGCAGCGCCTGGGACGGTGCGAACACTGAAGCTTTCTTT	CSAWDGANTEAFF
TRBJ2-1	-	TRBV12-3/TRBV12-4	-	TGTGCCAGCAGTTTGGTTCGACAGGAAAAAAGGGACAATTACAATGAGCAGTTCTTC	CASSLVRQEKRDNYNEQFF
TRBJ2-6	-	TRBV5-6	few	TGTGCCAGCAGCTTAGGGGTCCACTCTGGGGCCAACGTCCTGACTTTC	CASSLGVHSGANVLTF
TRBJ1-2	-	TRBV19	-	TGTGCCAGTAGTATAGATTACTGGGAGGAGACTTACTATGGCTACACCTTC	CASSIDYWEETYYGYTF
TRBJ2-5	TRBD1	TRBV3-1	few	TGTGCCAGCAGCTCCCGAACCGGGACAGGGACCGAAGAGACCCAGTACTTC	CASSSRTGTGTEETQYF
TRBJ2-1	TRBD1	TRBV6-2/TRBV6-3	-	TGTGCCAGCAGCCGGCCGACAGGGCACCTTGAGCAGTTCTTC	CASSRPTGHLEQFF
TRBJ1-1	-	TRBV27	-	TGTGCCAGCAGGACCTCTCTTGGGGTTGGGGGGAACACTGAAGCTTTCTTT	CASRTSLGVGGNTEAFF
TRBJ1-2	TRBD1	TRBV29-1	-	TGCAGCGCCGAAGCAGGGGGAGGCTACACCTTC	CSAEAGGGYTF
TRBJ2-5	TRBD1	TRBV12-3/TRBV12-4	few	TGTGCCAGCAGTTTAGGGACAGGTGCCTACGGGGATGAGGAGCAGTACTTC	CASSLGTGAYGDEEQYF
TRBJ1-2	-	TRBV7-2	-	TGTGCCAGCCAGGTTAACTATGGCTACACCTTC	CASQVNYGYTF
TRBJ1-2	-	TRBV5-8	many	TGTGCCAGCAGCCCGGATTCAGGGAGATACTATGGCTACACCTTC	CASSPDSGRYYGYTF